Following are 18 T cell receptor beta chains from one sample sequenced in a study of monozygotic twins with inflammatory bowel disease. Reanalyzing the 5' RACE reads, TCRdb keeps one entry per CDR3 protein, without DNA. The sample totals under 200,000 distinct CDR3 sequences; its top ten clones hold roughly 2.4%. What was sequenced was blood. These receptors all come from a human donor with ulcerative colitis or Crohn's disease, or a healthy co-twin of an affected twin (not recorded which).

This chain connects TRBV4-1 to TRBJ2-1; there is no DNA to check the TCRdb D call of TRBD2. The CDR3 sequence is 15 residues long. The germline gives CDR1 MGHRA, CDR2 YSYEKL. The CDR3: CASSQLSGGGNEQFF.

The chain couples TRBV6-5 to TRBJ2-3; TCRdb lists TRBD2, though no DNA is available to test this call. CDR1 is MNHEY, CDR2 SVGAGI, per germline. This CDR3 is built from 17 residues. The CDR3 protein is CASSYSGSRESGDTQYF.

V is TRBV6-1 and J is TRBJ2-1. CDR1 MNHNS and CDR2 SASEGT come from the germline V gene. The CDR3 is 17 residues long. The CDR3 spells CASKDTVGVTSYNEQFF.

The rearrangement links TRBV20-1 to TRBJ2-7. The CDR3 extends over 15 amino acids. Germline V CDR1 and CDR2: DFQATT, SNEGSKA (reference sequence). The CDR3 protein is CSARDAAGGSYEQYF.

This rearrangement joins TRBV7-9 to TRBJ2-7. The V gene's germline CDR1 is SEHNR and CDR2 FQNEAQ (reference sequence). The CDR3 spans 14 residues. The CDR3 spells CASSFGQGSYEQYF.

The chain uses TRBV5-1 and TRBJ2-1; TCRdb proposes TRBD1, but this gene call is untestable without DNA. Germline values: CDR1 SGHRS, CDR2 YFSETQ. This CDR3 spans 12 amino acids. This CDR3 reads CASSLEGARQFF.

This sequence joins TRBV20-1 and TRBJ1-5; checking the TCRdb D call of TRBD1 is not possible without DNA. CDR1 is DFQATT and CDR2 is SNEGSKA in the germline V gene (reference sequence). CDR3 length: 15 residues. CDR3 in amino acids: CSADSGQHSNQPQHF.

This sequence joins TRBV12-3 or TRBV12-4 and TRBJ2-5; TCRdb outputs TRBD1, but without DNA this stays unchecked. The CDR3 is 13 amino acids. The CDR3 reads CASSYRGRETQYF.

The rearrangement uses TRBV2 and TRBJ2-1; the D call of TRBD1 rests on TCRdb alone, since no DNA is present to check it. The germline gives CDR1 SNHLY, CDR2 FYNNEI. This CDR3 is 13 amino acids long. CDR3 residues: CASRQGTYNEQFF.

The CDR3 region is CASSPGEGWNTGELFF. The chain couples TRBV7-8 to TRBJ2-2; the D call of TRBD2 rests on TCRdb alone, since no DNA is present to check it. Germline values: CDR1 SGHVS, CDR2 FQNEAQ. The CDR3 length is 16 residues. Full variable domain (outside the CDR3, taken from reference TRBV7-8 and TRBJ2-2): GAGVSQSPRYKVAKRGQDVALRCDPISGHVSLFWYQQALGQGPEFLTYFQNEAQLDKSGLPSDRFFAERPEGSVSTLKIQRTQQEDSAVYLCASSPGEGWNTGELFFGEGSRLTVL.

The genes are TRBV6-1 and TRBJ2-5. CDR1 and CDR2 (germline): MNHNS, SASEGT. The CDR3 spans 16 residues. CDR3 in amino acids: CASSPNQDRPRETQYF.

The chain employs TRBV30 and TRBJ2-5. The CDR3 consists of 14 residues. Germline CDR1 and CDR2: GTSNPN and SVGIG (reference sequence). CDR3 amino acids: CACTGQLYQETQYF.

The J gene is TRBJ2-7, the V gene TRBV7-9; the D call of TRBD1 rests on TCRdb alone, since no DNA is present to check it. In germline, CDR1 is SEHNR, CDR2 FQNEAQ (reference sequence). This CDR3 contains 16 residues. CDR3: CASSLGTGQGSYEQYF.

This sequence joins TRBV9 and TRBJ2-4. CDR3 length: 15 residues. Looked up from germline, CDR1 is SGDLS and CDR2 is YYNGEE. CDR3 in amino acids: CASSVDEVVKDIQYF.

The chain carries TRBV6-2 or TRBV6-3 and TRBJ2-1; TCRdb designates TRBD2, a call that cannot be tested without DNA. The CDR3 is 17 amino acids. CDR1 is MNHEY, CDR2 SVGEGT, per germline. CDR3 protein: CASSYSGLAGVYNEQFF.

V gene TRBV7-2 combines with J gene TRBJ2-1. The CDR3 spans 16 residues. CDR1 is SGHTA and CDR2 is FQGNSA in the germline V gene. CDR3 loop: CASSSPFGSFYNEQFF.

The V gene is TRBV18, the J gene TRBJ2-1; TCRdb calls TRBD2, which cannot be checked without DNA. From germline, CDR1 is KGHSH and CDR2 LQKENI. This CDR3 region has 14 residues. CDR3 loop: CASSPRTRDNEQFF. Full variable domain (outside the CDR3, taken from reference TRBV18 and TRBJ2-1): NAGVMQNPRHLVRRRGQEARLRCSPMKGHSHVYWYRQLPEEGLKFMVYLQKENIIDESGMPKERFSAEFPKEGPSILRIQQVVRGDSAAYFCASSPRTRDNEQFFGPGTRLTVL.

The gene calls are TRBV20-1 and TRBJ2-2; the TRBD2 assignment by TCRdb is unverifiable without DNA. CDR3 length: 15 amino acids. CDR1 and CDR2 (germline): DFQATT, SNEGSKA (reference sequence). CDR3 sequence reads: CSASGGFANTGELFF.